The 25 T cell receptor beta chains below all came from one sample that was sequenced in a study of blood T cells in healthy people across ages (dated by TCRdb to the mid-2010s). The receptor library was made with 5' RACE. Sequencing was performed on an Illumina HiSeq 2500. The second PCR ran for about 6 to 11 cycles and used a J-beta primer mix along with a sample-barcoded 5' primer. TCRdb ran its own pipeline on the public reads, namely fastp trimming at Q25 and MiXCR clone calling, and kept in-frame beta chains. Each entry merges the rows of one CDR3 protein and shows their most common DNA and genes. This sample is represented by approximately 1.5 million distinct CDR3 sequences; around 40% of them were singletons. The ten largest make up 4% of the sample. Material for sequencing was blood. These receptors were collected from a woman younger than 35 in good health.

This chain joins TRBV10-2 and TRBJ2-3; 7 bases match TRBD2. Germline V CDR1 and CDR2: WSHSY, SAAADI. V shed 3 bases, J shed 5 bases, and the junction held 8 bases outside the gene matches. The CDR3 contains 15 residues. In DNA form, the CDR3 reads TGCGCCAGCAGTGATTCGAGCGGGGCAGGAGATACGCAGTATTTT. Protein sequence: CASSDSSGAGDTQYF.

This rearrangement joins TRBV10-2 to TRBJ1-1, with D uncertain. The CDR3 consists of 13 residues. CDR1 is WSHSY, CDR2 SAAADI, per germline. Trimming removed 8 bases from V and 7 bases from J, with 17 bases in between. This chain's CDR3 is CASGTDGGGEAFF. The CDR3 bases are TGCGCCAGCGGTACCGATGGAGGTGGTGAAGCTTTCTTT.

The chain employs TRBV6-5 and TRBJ2-1; 9 positions match TRBD1. Germline values: CDR1 MNHEY, CDR2 SVGAGI. CDR3 length: 15 amino acids. V trimming: 2 bases; J trimming: 6 bases; junction bases outside the gene matches: 5. The DNA for the CDR3 is TGTGCCAGCAGTTACCCAAGGACAGGGGTCAATGAGCAGTTCTTC. Amino acid sequence: CASSYPRTGVNEQFF.

This clonotype was picked up a small number of times. V is TRBV29-1 and J is TRBJ2-1, with D tentatively TRBD1 (6 bases). V shed 1 base and J shed 8 bases, with 12 bases lying between them. Germline lookup yields CDR1 SQVTM and CDR2 ANQGSEA. The CDR3 has 13 amino acids. The CDR3 sequence is CSVEGIGGYEQFF. CDR3 bases: TGCAGCGTTGAAGGAATTGGGGGCTATGAGCAGTTCTTC.

This clonotype was seen a few times. The V and J genes are TRBV7-2 and TRBJ2-3; TRBD2 is a possible D gene (6 bases). Between the trimmed V and J ends, which lost 6 bases and 5 bases, there was a span of 18 bases. The CDR3 is made up of 15 amino acids. Germline V lookup: CDR1 SGHTA, CDR2 FQGNSA. The CDR3 DNA follows: TGTGCCAGCAGGCCCCGGGACTTCGTTGGAGATACGCAGTATTTT. Its translation: CASRPRDFVGDTQYF.

V gene TRBV6-2 or TRBV6-3 combines with J gene TRBJ2-7; 8 bases are a match to TRBD2. The CDR3 runs 16 residues. Unmatched junction bases numbered 18, after V lost 7 bases and J lost 7 bases. Germline V CDR1 and CDR2: MNHEY, SVGEGT. The CDR3 nucleotides read TGTGCCAGCAAACCTCAGCCGGGGGGGCCTAACAATGAGCAGTACTTC. Its protein product is CASKPQPGGPNNEQYF.

This clonotype was seen only a few times. The chain is built from TRBV29-1 and TRBJ2-7, with unresolved D. Germline values: CDR1 SQVTM, CDR2 ANQGSEA. The V gene lost 6 bases and the J gene lost 7 bases, with 13 bases spanning the gap. The CDR3 is 11 amino acids. CDR3 coding DNA: TGCAGCGTGACGGACGCCGGGGAGCAGTACTTC. Its translation is CSVTDAGEQYF.

The rearrangement uses TRBV13 and TRBJ1-6; D may be TRBD1 (5 bases). The CDR3 is 16 amino acids. V was pared by 1 base and J by 4 bases, with 11 bases between. Germline CDR1 and CDR2: PRHDT and FYEKMQ (reference sequence). CDR3 amino acids: CASSLDSGGYNSPLHF. The DNA of the CDR3 is TGTGCCAGCAGCTTAGACTCGGGGGGTTATAATTCACCCCTCCACTTT. The variable domain in full, with the rest retrieved from reference TRBV13 and TRBJ1-6, is AAGVIQSPRHLIKEKRETATLKCYPIPRHDTVYWYQQGPGQDPQFLISFYEKMQSDKGSIPDRFSAQQFSDYHSELNMSSLELGDSALYFCASSLDSGGYNSPLHFGNGTRLTVT.

This sequence joins TRBV18 and TRBJ2-7; 7 nucleotides align to TRBD1. Losses at the gene ends were 3 bases for V and 5 bases for J; bases not matched to a gene: 7. The CDR3 length is 14 residues. Germline V lookup: CDR1 KGHSH, CDR2 LQKENI. CDR3 DNA sequence: TGTGCCAGCTCACCCTCAGACAGGGACGACGAGCAGTACTTC. Translating gives CASSPSDRDDEQYF.

This clonotype showed up just once. With a much larger clone just one base away, this may be a read error. The V gene is TRBV12-3 or TRBV12-4, the J gene TRBJ2-3; TRBD1 matches at 7 bases. J gave up 5 bases and V 5 bases, and 7 bases lay outside the gene matches. The CDR3 consists of 14 residues. CDR3 in DNA: TGTGCCAGCAGTACAGGGGTTGGGGTAGATACGCAGTATTTT. As protein: CASSTGVGVDTQYF.

The chain uses TRBV5-1 and TRBJ1-2, with a tentative D call TRBD1 (6 bases). CDR1 SGHRS and CDR2 YFSETQ come from the germline V gene. This CDR3 has 19 residues. The germline V and J ends were trimmed by 0 bases and 3 bases, with 24 bases remaining between them. CDR3 sequence: CASSLDFAWSSHRDYGYTF. The CDR3, as DNA: TGCGCCAGCAGCTTGGACTTCGCTTGGAGCTCTCACAGGGACTATGGCTACACCTTC.

This clonotype was seen a few times. V and J are TRBV4-1 and TRBJ1-1, with D unresolved. Germline CDR1 and CDR2: MGHRA and YSYEKL. This CDR3 comprises 15 residues. V dropped 1 base and J dropped 4 bases, with 13 bases sitting between them. The CDR3 nucleotides read TGCGCCAGCAGCCAAGGGCGTCACCTAGGCACTGAAGCTTTCTTT. This gives the protein CASSQGRHLGTEAFF.

The sample holds a few counts of this clonotype. V is TRBV27 and J is TRBJ2-7, with 12 bases identical to TRBD2. The germline V gene has CDR1 MNHEY and CDR2 SMNVEV (reference sequence). The V and J ends lost 5 bases and 4 bases, in that order; junction bases with no gene match: 6. This CDR3 contains 15 residues. CDR3 amino acids: CASSPQTSGRYEQYF. The DNA for the CDR3 is TGTGCCAGCAGTCCCCAGACTAGCGGGAGATACGAGCAGTACTTC.

The chain links TRBV5-6 to TRBJ2-1, with D possibly called TRBD1 or TRBD2 (8 bases each). The CDR3 has 18 residues. Germline assignment: CDR1 SGHDT and CDR2 YYEEEE. V was pared by 4 bases and J by 4 bases, with 24 bases between. For the CDR3, the DNA is TGTGCCAGCAGCGGCCCAGGGGACAGGACTAGCTTTTACAATGAGCAGTTCTTC. Its protein product is CASSGPGDRTSFYNEQFF.

The chain links TRBV29-1 to TRBJ1-5; D remains ambiguous. The CDR3 extends over 12 amino acids. V was clipped by 4 bases and J by 2 bases, with 6 bases between them. Germline V gives CDR1 SQVTM, CDR2 ANQGSEA. This CDR3 is CSVGDGNQPQHF. The DNA of the CDR3 is TGCAGCGTTGGTGATGGCAATCAGCCCCAGCATTTT.

The V and J genes are TRBV25-1 and TRBJ1-2, with 7 bases that match TRBD1. Germline V gene lookup returns CDR1 MGHDK and CDR2 SYGVNS. The CDR3 runs 13 residues. Trimming at V came to 4 bases and at J to 8 bases, leaving 7 bases not matched to a gene. As DNA, the CDR3 is TGTGCCAGCAGTGCCGGACAGGTGGTCGGCTACACCTTC. Protein: CASSAGQVVGYTF.

The rearrangement joins TRBV6-2 or TRBV6-3 to TRBJ2-1, with TRBD2 matching over 8 bases. This CDR3 comprises 16 residues. Trimming cost V 2 bases and J 7 bases; bases outside gene matches: 10. Germline V gene data show CDR1 as MNHEY and CDR2 as SVGEGT. The CDR3 sequence is CASSYGPGGPRNEQFF. The CDR3 coding sequence is TGTGCCAGCAGTTACGGGCCGGGGGGGCCGAGGAATGAGCAGTTCTTC.

This clonotype was picked up a small number of times. The chain carries TRBV7-2 and TRBJ1-5; perhaps TRBD1 as D (6 bases). Trimming left V 5 bases short and J 4 bases short, with 12 bases between. Germline-derived CDR1 and CDR2 are SGHTA and FQGNSA. The CDR3 has 14 amino acids. In nucleotides, the CDR3 is TGTGCCAGCAGCCGCTACAGGGAAAATCAGCCCCAGCATTTT. Translated, it gives CASSRYRENQPQHF.

J is TRBJ2-1 and V is TRBV2; D could derive from TRBD1 or TRBD2 (6 bases each). The V gene's germline CDR1 is SNHLY and CDR2 FYNNEI. CDR3 length: 13 residues. Trimming left V 11 bases short and J 4 bases short, with 15 bases between. CDR3 sequence: CAWGVGGYNEQFF. The CDR3 nucleotides are TGTGCCTGGGGAGTAGGGGGGTACAATGAGCAGTTCTTC.

The chain links TRBV4-1 to TRBJ2-7; 8 bases agree with TRBD1. The CDR3 loop spans 15 amino acids. Germline assignment: CDR1 MGHRA and CDR2 YSYEKL. V shed 0 bases and J 7 bases; nucleotides not matched to a gene: 8. The CDR3 DNA sequence: TGCGCCAGCAGCCAAGAAGCGACAGGGGTGTGGGAGCAGTACTTC. It specifies CASSQEATGVWEQYF.

This clonotype showed up just a few times. The CDR3 sequence: CASSLSRGGYEQYF. The CDR3 DNA is TGCGCCAGCAGCTTGTCCAGGGGAGGATACGAGCAGTACTTC. The rearrangement joins TRBV5-1 to TRBJ2-7, with D possibly being TRBD1 or TRBD2 (6 bases each). Germline-derived CDR1 and CDR2 are SGHRS and YFSETQ. The CDR3 contains 14 residues. The V gene lost 1 base and the J gene lost 4 bases, with 12 bases spanning the gap.

The table lists this clonotype with a few counts. The chain couples TRBV27 to TRBJ1-2, with TRBD1 identical over 11 bases. CDR3 length: 15 residues. The V and J ends lost 5 bases and 8 bases, in that order; junction bases with no gene match: 10. Germline lookup yields CDR1 MNHEY and CDR2 SMNVEV (reference sequence). CDR3 in DNA: TGTGCCAGCAGTCCCGGGACAGGGGGTAGTTTAGGCTACACCTTC. It encodes CASSPGTGGSLGYTF.

This chain's CDR3 is CAISVVAGNEQYF. The CDR3 DNA reads as TGTGCCATCAGTGTGGTAGCGGGCAATGAGCAGTACTTC. This chain uses TRBV10-3 with TRBJ2-5, with 7 bases that match TRBD2. Trimming cost V 4 bases and J 11 bases; bases outside gene matches: 10. From germline, CDR1 is ENHRY and CDR2 SYGVKD. The CDR3 runs 13 residues.

CDR3 DNA: TGCAGCCTCTGGACAGGGGCTGGGGATACGCAGTATTTT. Translating it yields CSLWTGAGDTQYF. The gene calls are TRBV29-1 and TRBJ2-3; 9 bases align to TRBD1. This CDR3 region has 13 residues. Trimming at V came to 8 bases and at J to 6 bases, leaving 9 bases not matched to a gene. Germline CDR1 reads SQVTM; CDR2 reads ANQGSEA.

With respect to this clonotype: This could be a read error, since a much larger clone is one nucleotide away. A read error is likely, as this CDR3 ends without the conserved phenylalanine or tryptophan. The rearrangement uses TRBV5-6 and TRBJ2-1; D ambiguous. This CDR3 has 15 amino acids. Deletions cut 4 bases from V and 1 base from J, with 12 bases between. Germline CDR1 SGHDT, CDR2 YYEEEE. The CDR3: CASSPGLGSYNEQFY. The CDR3 DNA follows: TGTGCCAGCAGCCCTGGGTTAGGGTCCTACAATGAGCAGTTCTAC.